Listed here are 19 T cell receptor beta chains from one sample, sequenced in a study of regulatory T cells in long-lasting Graves disease. In building TCR beta libraries, iRepertoire HTBI primers were used together with Arm-PCR of CDR3 regions. TCRdb fed the multiplex PCR reads into MiXCR, producing one record per CDR3 protein. The sample shows some 500,000 distinct CDR3 sequences, approximately 12% of them seen only once. Described time point: newly diagnosed GD, antithyroid drugs for less than 3 months. With RNA extracted from PBMCs as input, the TCR library was made. The same specimen was also included in a second study, on T cells in Graves' hyperthyroidism and ophthalmopathy.

The sequenced sample was peripheral blood mononuclear cells (PBMCs), obtained at new diagnosis, from a patient treated with antithyroid drugs. The source is a man in his thirties or forties with Graves disease.

This clonotype has at least ten counts. The CDR3 DNA reads as TGTGCCAGCAGTCCCCCAGGGTTTCGCGGGGAGCTGTTTTTT. This gives the protein CASSPPGFRGELFF. The chain employs TRBV12-3 or TRBV12-4 and TRBJ2-2; the D gene is possibly TRBD1 (5 bases). The CDR3 totals 14 residues. Trimming removed 5 bases at V and 7 bases at J, with 14 bases between.

A note on this clonotype: Likely a read error: the CDR3 ends without its conserved phenylalanine or tryptophan. The genes are TRBV5-1 and TRBJ1-1, with D hard to call. This CDR3 comprises 15 residues. V was shortened by 0 bases and J by 1 base, with 10 bases between the two germline ends. The germline CDR1 and CDR2 sequences are SGHRS and YFSETQ. The CDR3 is CASSLELVGNTEAFL. CDR3 in DNA: TGCGCCAGCAGCTTGGAACTGGTGGGGAACACTGAAGCTTTCCTT.

A few counts support this clonotype. The V gene is TRBV29-1, the J gene TRBJ2-7, with 9 bases aligning to TRBD1. Germline V gene lookup returns CDR1 SQVTM and CDR2 ANQGSEA. Trimming removed 6 bases from V and 3 bases from J; junction bases left unmatched: 9. This CDR3 region has 14 residues. For the CDR3, the DNA is TGCAGCGTGACCCGCGAGGACAGGGGCTACGAGCAGTACTTC. It specifies CSVTREDRGYEQYF.

This clonotype turned up a few times. One end of the junction varies from germline; a read error may be responsible. V gene TRBV13 combines with J gene TRBJ2-1; the D is unclear. The germline V gene encodes CDR1 PRHDT and CDR2 FYEKMQ (reference sequence). This CDR3 has 16 amino acids. CDR3 in DNA: TGCGCCAGCAGCCAATTCGGCGGCAGCTCCTACAATGAGCAGTTCTTC. Protein sequence: CASSQFGGSSYNEQFF.

This clonotype was detected many times. V gene TRBV12-3 or TRBV12-4 combines with J gene TRBJ2-3, with 9 bases fitting TRBD2. V shed 6 bases and J 4 bases; nucleotides not matched to a gene: 5. CDR3 length: 14 amino acids. The CDR3 sequence: CASREREVPDTQYF. The CDR3 DNA reads as TGTGCCAGCAGGGAGCGGGAGGTCCCAGATACGCAGTATTTT.

This clonotype was observed at least ten times. The chain combines TRBV12-3 or TRBV12-4 with TRBJ2-3; 9 bases line up with TRBD2. This CDR3 is built from 16 residues. The V and J ends lost 0 bases and 2 bases, in that order; junction bases with no gene match: 3. This CDR3 is CASSLARTSATDTQYF. CDR3 sequence (DNA): TGTGCCAGCAGTTTAGCGAGGACTAGCGCCACAGATACGCAGTATTTT.

This clonotype has only a few counts. This chain links TRBV3-1 with TRBJ2-3; 10 nucleotides agree with TRBD2. The V gene's germline CDR1 is LGHDT and CDR2 YNNKEL (reference sequence). This CDR3 contains 18 residues. Trimming cost V 7 bases and J 6 bases; bases outside gene matches: 19. In nucleotides, the CDR3 is TGTGCCAGCACCCCACGAGCGGGAGGGCCTCGCATCGAGGATACGCAGTATTTT. This sequence encodes CASTPRAGGPRIEDTQYF.

This clonotype was counted many times. The CDR3: CASSLGQGPLHGYTF. The CDR3 bases are TGTGCCAGCAGTCTCGGACAGGGCCCCCTTCATGGCTACACCTTC. The chain links TRBV27 to TRBJ1-2; 8 bases are a match to TRBD1. V was clipped by 5 bases and J by 6 bases; unmatched bases: 11. The CDR3 spans 15 residues. CDR1 and CDR2 from the germline V gene are MNHEY and SMNVEV (reference sequence).

This clonotype has at least ten counts. J is TRBJ1-2 and V is TRBV27; 9 bases fit TRBD1. V shed 5 bases and J 4 bases; nucleotides not matched to a gene: 5. The CDR3 has 14 amino acids. Germline assignment: CDR1 MNHEY and CDR2 SMNVEV (reference sequence). The CDR3 sequence is CASSRDRAVYGYTF. The CDR3 DNA reads TGTGCCAGCAGTCGGGACAGGGCCGTCTATGGCTACACCTTC.

This clonotype was seen a single time. A clone one base away is much larger, so this may be a read error. V is TRBV6-1 and J is TRBJ1-1; maybe TRBD1 (6 bases). Germline V CDR1 and CDR2: MNHNS, SASEGT. The CDR3 is 14 residues long. The CDR3 region has the DNA TGTGCCAGCAGTCCGGGACACCCGAACACTGAAGCTTCCTTT. Translation gives CASSPGHPNTEASF.

This clonotype has only one observation. A much larger clone lies one base from this, so it may be a read error. Given the absence of the conserved phenylalanine or tryptophan at the CDR3 end, a read error is likely. The V call is TRBV29-1, the J call TRBJ2-1, with TRBD1 matching over 9 bases. J was trimmed by 6 bases and V by 3 bases; bases with no gene match: 3. CDR1 is SQVTM and CDR2 is ANQGSEA in the germline V gene. The CDR3 contains 13 residues. CDR3 DNA: TGCAGCGTTGACCAGGACAGGGGCAATGAGCAGTTCCTC. It encodes CSVDQDRGNEQFL.

The chain recombines TRBV30 with TRBJ2-3, with D hard to call. V gave up 2 bases and J gave up 2 bases, with 29 bases separating them. The CDR3 has 20 amino acids. CDR1 and CDR2 (germline): GTSNPN, SVGIG (reference sequence). DNA of the CDR3: TGTGCCTGGAGTCCAAGGCGGCTAACTCTCCCTAAACCTTACACAGATACGCAGTATTTT. This sequence encodes CAWSPRRLTLPKPYTDTQYF.

This clonotype was detected only a few times. The chain links TRBV25-1 to TRBJ2-4; D gene unclear. CDR1 MGHDK and CDR2 SYGVNS come from the germline V gene. V was pared by 7 bases and J by 0 bases, with 10 bases between. This CDR3 is built from 14 residues. The CDR3 nucleotides are TGTGCCAGCACCTCGATTCTAGCCAAAAACATTCAGTACTTC. As protein: CASTSILAKNIQYF. The full variable domain, rest sourced from reference TRBV25-1 and TRBJ2-4, is EADIYQTPRYLVIGTGKKITLECSQTMGHDKMYWYQQDPGMELHLIHYSYGVNSTEKGDLSSESTVSRIRTEHFPLTLESARPSHTSQYLCASTSILAKNIQYFGAGTRLSVL.

The chain recombines TRBV10-3 with TRBJ1-2; D is unresolved. This CDR3 comprises 14 residues. V shed 0 bases and J shed 4 bases, with 9 bases lying between them. Looked up from germline, CDR1 is ENHRY and CDR2 is SYGVKD. This chain's CDR3 is CAISESNGIYGYTF. CDR3 coding DNA: TGTGCCATCAGTGAGTCGAACGGGATCTATGGCTACACCTTC.

The chain recombines TRBV9 with TRBJ2-7; D not certain. Germline V gene sequence: CDR1 SGDLS, CDR2 YYNGEE. V was cut by 0 bases and J by 2 bases, with 9 bases left in between. This CDR3 has 14 residues. The CDR3 reads CASSVGSGPYEQYF. For the CDR3, the DNA is TGTGCCAGCAGCGTAGGGTCAGGACCCTACGAGCAGTACTTC.

There are many counts of this clonotype. The chain links TRBV28 to TRBJ2-7; perhaps TRBD2 as D (6 bases). Germline loops: CDR1 MDHEN, CDR2 SYDVKM. CDR3 length equals 15 residues. V was trimmed by 2 bases and J by 2 bases, leaving 13 bases between them. The CDR3 region is CASSLETGLTYEQYF. CDR3 coding DNA: TGTGCCAGCAGTTTAGAGACGGGACTTACCTACGAGCAGTACTTC.

V gene TRBV18 combines with J gene TRBJ2-3; 10 positions agree with TRBD2. V dropped 3 bases and J dropped 6; count of bases not matched to a gene: 6. This CDR3 comprises 15 residues. Per the germline V gene, CDR1 is KGHSH and CDR2 is LQKENI. The chain's CDR3 is CASSPLAGVGDTQYF. In nucleotides, the CDR3 is TGTGCCAGCTCACCCCTAGCGGGAGTGGGGGATACGCAGTATTTT.

The V call is TRBV5-6, the J call TRBJ2-6, with D tentatively TRBD2 (6 bases). CDR3 length: 15 amino acids. Germline loops: CDR1 SGHDT, CDR2 YYEEEE. The germline V and J ends were trimmed by 5 bases and 1 base, with 10 bases remaining between them. CDR3 DNA sequence: TGTGCCAGCAGGGAGGGTTCTTCTGGGGCCAACGTCCTGACTTTC. Protein sequence: CASREGSSGANVLTF.

This clonotype occurred a few times. V usage is TRBV5-1 and J usage is TRBJ2-2; D call uncertain. The CDR3 is made up of 14 amino acids. Germline V lookup: CDR1 SGHRS, CDR2 YFSETQ. The V gene lost 1 base and the J gene lost 5 bases, with 9 bases spanning the gap. The CDR3 DNA reads TGCGCCAGCAGCTTGTTAAGTCGGACCGGGGAGCTGTTTTTT. Translating it yields CASSLLSRTGELFF. The whole variable domain, filled in from reference TRBV5-1 and TRBJ2-2, reads KAGVTQTPRYLIKTRGQQVTLSCSPISGHRSVSWYQQTPGQGLQFLFEYFSETQRNKGNFPGRFSGRQFSNSRSEMNVSTLELGDSALYLCASSLLSRTGELFFGEGSRLTVL.